This TCR beta chain comes out of a study of CD8 T cells in Susac syndrome. Study-level points and caveats: Regarding the TCR sequencing and HLA analysis, the study admitted that a relatively small number of individuals were involved.

Points on this clonotype: Its antigen is unidentified.

Sequencing of TCR beta, carried out with a high-throughput approach, was applied to CD8+ and CD4+ T cells from the blood. Negative isolation yielded CD8+ and CD4+ T cells; FACS enriched TEMRA cells. The length of the CDR3 is 13 residues. With V trimmed by 6 bases and J by 2 bases, 1 base remained unmatched. CDR1 and CDR2 from the germline V gene are LNHDA and SQIVND (reference sequence). It was with random hexamers that about 0.45 to 1 ug RNA was reverse transcribed. Each CDR3 protein is one row after TCRdb ran MiXCR on the immunoSEQ multiplex PCR reads. The data contain about 47,000 distinct CDR3 sequences, nearly 95% of them singletons.

The gene calls are TRBV19 and TRBJ2-1; 7 bases agree with TRBD2. This clonotype was sampled from a human donor in good health. The sample was CD8+ T cells from PBMCs. The CDR3 region is CASRAGAYNEQFF. In DNA, the CDR3 is TGTGCCAGTAGGGCGGGAGCCTACAATGAGCAGTTCTTC.